What follows describes a single T cell receptor (beta chain). Its target is unknown. These data originate in a study of T cell repertoires in cytomegalovirus infection. Study information: HLA-C-restricted CMV epitopes, recently identified, and well-studied HLA-B-restricted ones were used by the study. Overall study findings and caveats: HLA-C-restricted CMV clonotypes gave the most frequent clonotype in two of eight donors. Totalled public TCR beta family frequency picked out people who carried CMV plus the relevant HLA.

Using its own MiXCR run on the reads, TCRdb lists one record per CDR3 protein. The sample includes about 920,000 distinct CDR3 sequences, about a third seen only once; the top ten take about 14%. Germline assignment: CDR1 MNHEY and CDR2 SVGEGT. The V end was cut by 1 base, the J end by 2 bases, with 12 bases between. This CDR3 has 16 residues. This receptor was obtained from a human donor in good health (CMV status not recorded). Some clones in this sample may be carry-over from other donors' samples. The chain couples TRBV6-2 or TRBV6-3 to TRBJ2-1; possible D gene TRBD2, 6 bases. Here the sequenced sample was cultured CD8+ T cells from PBMCs, taken from culture after CMV antigen stimulation. CDR3 region: CASSYLAGPPYNEQFF. The CDR3 DNA reads as TGTGCCAGCAGTTACTTGGCGGGGCCTCCCTACAATGAGCAGTTCTTC.